The clone carrying this TCR beta chain was detected once. Its cognate antigen is unknown. Nominally healthy donors provided the samples, though records likely missed some immune exposures. The entry originates in a study of cytomegalovirus exposure and HLA in healthy donors. General study findings and limits: Using the classifier, cytomegalovirus status was reportedly diagnosed with high specificity and sensitivity. Across donors, most TCRs were seen rarely, yet some public ones were widespread.

CDR3 size: 14 residues. V shed 4 bases, J shed 8 bases, and the junction held 9 bases outside the gene matches. Germline V gene sequence: CDR1 SGHNT, CDR2 YYREEE (reference sequence). The PCR ran on 60 Vbeta and 13 Jbeta primers. The protocol was immunoSEQ multiplex PCR, while the TCRdb copy is restricted to in-frame clones and leaves out a portion. The sample lists approximately 100,000 clones; 65% to 75% were seen once. The V gene is TRBV5-4, the J gene TRBJ2-1; TRBD1 matches at 7 bases. This receptor was identified in a woman aged 40-49 years in good health and CMV-seronegative. Input material: PBMCs. The CDR3 here is CASSRGQRADEQFF. CDR3 coding DNA: TGTGCCAGCAGCCGGGGACAGAGAGCCGATGAGCAGTTCTTC.